This T cell receptor (beta chain) was sequenced for a study of blood T cell repertoires in COVID-19. The overall study: Material from acute and convalescent COVID-19 was sourced from the United States, Italy and Spain. From T cells, B-cell-depleted T cells, or PBMCs came the material, which was cDNA or gDNA.

Enrolment of Seattle patients took place during active infection, and they were followed longitudinally. Losses at the gene ends were 5 bases for V and 1 base for J; bases not matched to a gene: 8. The CDR3 runs 15 residues. Germline CDR1 and CDR2: MNHEY and SVGAGI. Original data processing: Amplification of reference gene primers was used by the study to estimate nucleated cell counts. The repertoire was sequenced with immunoSEQ multiplex PCR; TCRdb's copy has only in-frame clones and lacks some. V and J calls and clone size are copied from that table; D and trimming were computed from the DNA. The profile covers about 68,000 clones, with less than 90% appearing a single time and over 6% taken by the ten largest.

Sequenced input: peripheral blood. The receptor was isolated from an elderly man with COVID-19, enrolled during active disease. V usage is TRBV6-5 and J usage is TRBJ2-7, with TRBD1 identical over 7 bases. The CDR3 reads CASSRTGQLSYEQYF. For the CDR3, the DNA is TGTGCCAGCAGTAGGACGGGACAGCTTTCCTACGAGCAGTACTTC.